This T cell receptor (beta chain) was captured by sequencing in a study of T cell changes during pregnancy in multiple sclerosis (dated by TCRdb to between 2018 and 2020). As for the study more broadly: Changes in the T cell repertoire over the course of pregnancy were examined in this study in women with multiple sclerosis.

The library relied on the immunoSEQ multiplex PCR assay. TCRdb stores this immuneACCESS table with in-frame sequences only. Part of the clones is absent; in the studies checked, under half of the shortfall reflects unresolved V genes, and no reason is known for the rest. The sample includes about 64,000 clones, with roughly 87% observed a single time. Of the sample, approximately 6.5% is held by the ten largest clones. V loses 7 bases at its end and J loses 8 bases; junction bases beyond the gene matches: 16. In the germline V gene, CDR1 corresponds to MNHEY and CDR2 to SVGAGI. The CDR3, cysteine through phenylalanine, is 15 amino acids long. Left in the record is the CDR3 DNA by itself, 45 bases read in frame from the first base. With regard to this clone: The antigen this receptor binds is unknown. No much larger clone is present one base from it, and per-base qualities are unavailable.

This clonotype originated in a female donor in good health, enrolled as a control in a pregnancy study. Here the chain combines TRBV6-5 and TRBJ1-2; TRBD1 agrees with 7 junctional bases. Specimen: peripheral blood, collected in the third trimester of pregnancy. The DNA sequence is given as TGTGCCAGCAAAGGCAGGGGAGAACCACAGGGGGGCTACACCTTC. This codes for CASKGRGEPQGGYTF.